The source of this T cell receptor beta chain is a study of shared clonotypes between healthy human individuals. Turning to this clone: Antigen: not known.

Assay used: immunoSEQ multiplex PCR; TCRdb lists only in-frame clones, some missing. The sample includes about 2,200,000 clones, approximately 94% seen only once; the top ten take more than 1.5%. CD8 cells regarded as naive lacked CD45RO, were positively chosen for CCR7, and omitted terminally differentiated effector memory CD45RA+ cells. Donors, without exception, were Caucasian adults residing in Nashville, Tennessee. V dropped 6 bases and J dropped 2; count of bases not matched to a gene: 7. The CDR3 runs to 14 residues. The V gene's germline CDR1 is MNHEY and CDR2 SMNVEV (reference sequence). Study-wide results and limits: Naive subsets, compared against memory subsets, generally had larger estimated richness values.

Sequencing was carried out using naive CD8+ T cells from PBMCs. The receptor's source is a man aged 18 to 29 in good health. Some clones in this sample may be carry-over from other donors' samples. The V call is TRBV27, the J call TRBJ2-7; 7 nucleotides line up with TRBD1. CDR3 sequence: CASSPRGSAYEQYF. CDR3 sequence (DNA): TGTGCCAGCAGCCCCAGGGGGAGCGCCTACGAGCAGTACTTC.